The 22 T cell receptor beta chains given below trace back to one sample, sequenced in a study of shared clonotypes between healthy human individuals. TCRdb keeps only in-frame clones here, not all; method: immunoSEQ multiplex PCR. Among about 490,000 clones listed, 70% to 85% were seen once. The sample was PBMCs. Receptors originate from a woman in her thirties or forties in good health. Some clones in this sample may be carry-over from other donors' samples.

The V call is TRBV27, the J call TRBJ1-1; TRBD1 matches at 10 bases. Germline V gives CDR1 MNHEY, CDR2 SMNVEV (reference sequence). The CDR3 contains 24 residues. V was clipped by 5 bases and J by 1 base; unmatched bases: 31. CDR3 amino acids: CASSTAGQGSRGGELRVGNTEAFF. The CDR3 region has the DNA TGTGCCAGCAGTACCGCGGGACAGGGGTCTCGGGGAGGCGAGTTGAGGGTAGGGAACACTGAAGCTTTCTTT.

The rearrangement uses TRBV5-1 and TRBJ2-5, with TRBD2 matching 14 bases. The germline V gene has CDR1 SGHRS and CDR2 YFSETQ. The CDR3 spans 17 residues. With 4 bases clipped from V and 2 bases from J, the junction kept 7 bases outside the gene matches. This CDR3 reads CASSLRTSGRNQETQYF. Here the CDR3 DNA reads TGCGCCAGCAGCCTAAGGACTAGCGGGAGGAATCAAGAGACCCAGTACTTC.

The gene calls are TRBV7-9 and TRBJ2-3; D is ambiguous. CDR3 length: 14 residues. Trimming shortened V by 1 base and J by 3 bases, and 8 bases separated the two germline ends. Per germline, CDR1 SEHNR and CDR2 FQNEAQ (reference sequence). CDR3 DNA: TGTGCCAGCAGCTTAGTCGACTGGACAGATACGCAGTATTTT. Translated: CASSLVDWTDTQYF.

The chain has TRBV2 and TRBJ1-6; D is unclear. CDR1 and CDR2 from the germline V gene are SNHLY and FYNNEI. Trimming cost V 6 bases and J 9 bases, with 12 bases left between them. The CDR3 runs 13 residues. The CDR3 loop is CASSPQSGSPLHF. CDR3 nucleotide sequence: TGTGCCAGCAGCCCTCAGTCGGGTTCACCCCTCCACTTT.

The chain links TRBV4-2 to TRBJ2-7, with TRBD2 identical over 7 bases. The ends lost 0 bases at V and 1 base at J; junction bases unmatched: 12. Looked up from germline, CDR1 is LGHNA and CDR2 is YNFKEQ. The CDR3 has 18 amino acids. The CDR3 sequence: CASSQDWGLAGASYEQYF. The CDR3 region has the DNA TGTGCCAGCAGCCAAGATTGGGGCCTCGCGGGAGCTTCCTACGAGCAGTACTTC.

This clone appeared once. The CDR3 loop reads CASSLRQGRMNRNTEAFF. Here the CDR3 DNA reads TGTGCCAGCAGCCTTAGACAGGGTAGAATGAATCGTAACACTGAAGCTTTCTTT. The chain recombines TRBV11-3 with TRBJ1-1, with 7 bases that match TRBD1. This CDR3 has 18 amino acids. Germline V gene lookup returns CDR1 SGHNT and CDR2 YENEEA. Trimming removed 5 bases from V and 2 bases from J; junction bases left unmatched: 17.

The chain links TRBV5-1 to TRBJ2-7; 11 positions match TRBD1. The V gene's germline CDR1 is SGHRS and CDR2 YFSETQ. J was trimmed by 6 bases and V by 0 bases; bases with no gene match: 11. The CDR3 has 17 residues. The CDR3 nucleotides read TGCGCCAGCAGCTTGGTGCCTGGGACAGGGGGATTGCGCGAGCAGTACTTC. Translated, it gives CASSLVPGTGGLREQYF.

The chain uses TRBV5-4 and TRBJ2-7, with D possibly TRBD2 on 6 matching bases. The V end was cut by 4 bases, the J end by 0 bases, with 14 bases between. Looked up from germline, CDR1 is SGHNT and CDR2 is YYREEE (reference sequence). CDR3 length equals 15 residues. For the CDR3, the DNA is TGTGCCAGCAGCCCAGGTGCGGGAAGCTCCTACGAGCAGTACTTC. It translates to CASSPGAGSSYEQYF.

The chain uses TRBV15 and TRBJ1-4; the D is unclear. The CDR3 extends over 16 amino acids. From germline, CDR1 is LNHNV and CDR2 YYDKDF (reference sequence). V lost 1 base and J 6 bases, leaving 15 bases between the germline ends. The CDR3 coding sequence is TGTGCCACCAGCAGAGTTCTCAAAGGCGGTTATGAAAAACTGTTTTTT. It yields the protein CATSRVLKGGYEKLFF.

The rearrangement uses TRBV5-6 and TRBJ2-7; D is perhaps TRBD1 or TRBD2 (5 bases each). Germline V gives CDR1 SGHDT, CDR2 YYEEEE. The CDR3 is 15 amino acids. V was trimmed by 6 bases and J by 5 bases, leaving 21 bases between them. The CDR3 sequence is CASTEYRSWGNEQYF. The CDR3 DNA reads as TGTGCCAGCACCGAGTACCGGAGTTGGGGGAACGAGCAGTACTTC.

The J gene is TRBJ1-2, the V gene TRBV7-6; D is possibly TRBD1 (5 bases). V lost 0 bases to trimming and J lost 0 bases, with 14 bases between them. The CDR3 runs 17 residues. The germline V gene has CDR1 SGHVS and CDR2 FNYEAQ. CDR3 DNA sequence: TGTGCCAGCAGCTTAGCGGCGGGGGATAGAACTAACTATGGCTACACCTTC. Protein: CASSLAAGDRTNYGYTF.

The V gene is TRBV4-2, the J gene TRBJ2-7; D remains unclear. The CDR3 length is 15 residues. Trimming took 0 bases from V and 0 from J, leaving 9 bases between them. In germline, CDR1 is LGHNA, CDR2 YNFKEQ. Here the CDR3 DNA reads TGTGCCAGCAGCCAAGATCTTGTCCTCTCCTACGAGCAGTACTTC. This translates into CASSQDLVLSYEQYF.

J is TRBJ1-1 and V is TRBV7-2; D is possibly TRBD1 (5 bases). This CDR3 contains 13 residues. V gave up 0 bases and J gave up 10 bases, with 12 bases separating them. The germline gives CDR1 SGHTA, CDR2 FQGNSA. As DNA, the CDR3 is TGTGCCAGCAGCTTAGCCAGGGAAGTTGGAGCTTTCTTT. This encodes CASSLAREVGAFF.

V is TRBV27 and J is TRBJ2-7; D is perhaps TRBD2 (6 bases). Germline V gene sequence: CDR1 MNHEY, CDR2 SMNVEV (reference sequence). CDR3 length: 15 residues. Between the trimmed V and J ends, which lost 5 bases and 1 base, there was a span of 15 bases. The CDR3 spells CASSRSGVRSYEQYF. CDR3 coding DNA: TGTGCCAGCAGTCGTTCGGGAGTTAGATCCTACGAGCAGTACTTC.

V gene TRBV28 combines with J gene TRBJ2-2, with 7 nucleotides matching TRBD2. Germline V CDR1 and CDR2: MDHEN, SYDVKM. The CDR3 consists of 16 residues. The V and J ends lost 1 base and 0 bases, in that order; junction bases with no gene match: 2. This chain's CDR3 is CASSLFSGTNTGELFF. CDR3 in DNA: TGTGCCAGCAGTTTATTCAGCGGGACGAACACCGGGGAGCTGTTTTTT.

As for this clone: The sample carries other DNA sequences with the same CDR3. J is TRBJ2-3 and V is TRBV6-1, with D possibly being TRBD1 (5 bases). CDR3 size: 12 residues. V shed 8 bases and J shed 0 bases, with 6 bases lying between them. The germline V gene has CDR1 MNHNS and CDR2 SASEGT. Written as DNA, the CDR3 is TGTGCCAGCTCAGGGAGCACAGATACGCAGTATTTT. Translation: CASSGSTDTQYF.

Points on this clone: A junction end diverges from the germline sequence, so it may reflect a read error. The V and J genes are TRBV10-3 and TRBJ2-7, with 8 nucleotides matching TRBD1. The CDR3 has 12 residues. The germline gives CDR1 ENHRY, CDR2 SYGVKD. The CDR3 DNA reads as TGTGCCATCAGTGACCTAGACAGGGGAAAGAACTTC. Protein: CAISDLDRGKNF.

V usage is TRBV5-4 and J usage is TRBJ1-2, with D possibly TRBD1 on 5 matching bases. The CDR3 extends over 15 amino acids. Between the trimmed V and J ends, which lost 4 bases and 4 bases, there was a span of 17 bases. The V gene's germline CDR1 is SGHNT and CDR2 YYREEE (reference sequence). CDR3 region: CASSPSGAESYGYTF. DNA for the CDR3: TGTGCCAGCAGCCCATCCGGGGCCGAGTCCTATGGCTACACCTTC.

This sequence joins TRBV27 and TRBJ2-2; the D gene is possibly TRBD2 (6 bases). The CDR3 is 14 amino acids. With 3 bases removed from V and 6 bases from J, the gap between germline ends came to 11 bases. Germline V gene data show CDR1 as MNHEY and CDR2 as SMNVEV (reference sequence). The CDR3 sequence: CASSFRRESGELFF. The DNA for the CDR3 is TGTGCCAGCAGTTTCCGGAGGGAGTCCGGGGAGCTGTTTTTT.

J is TRBJ2-5 and V is TRBV6-5; D unclear. V gave up 0 bases and J gave up 1 base, with 9 bases separating them. The CDR3 is made up of 15 amino acids. Germline CDR1 reads MNHEY; CDR2 reads SVGAGI. The CDR3 bases are TGTGCCAGCAGTTACTCGTACGGCACCCAAGAGACCCAGTACTTC. Amino acids: CASSYSYGTQETQYF.

This sequence joins TRBV11-3 and TRBJ2-1; 11 nucleotides line up with TRBD2. The CDR3 is made up of 15 amino acids. Trimming removed 3 bases from V and 8 bases from J; junction bases left unmatched: 6. Germline assignment: CDR1 SGHNT and CDR2 YENEEA. Here the CDR3 reads CASSFSGRVVDEQFF. The CDR3 DNA is TGTGCCAGCAGCTTTAGCGGGAGGGTTGTAGATGAGCAGTTCTTC.

V usage is TRBV7-8 and J usage is TRBJ2-7, with TRBD1 matching 9 bases. Per germline, CDR1 SGHVS and CDR2 FQNEAQ. CDR3 length: 14 residues. With 5 bases clipped from V and 6 bases from J, the junction kept 8 bases outside the gene matches. In nucleotides, the CDR3 is TGTGCCAGCAGCCTGCGGGACAGGGAGGGCGAGCAGTACTTC. Protein product: CASSLRDREGEQYF. The full variable domain, its missing parts supplied by reference TRBV7-8 and TRBJ2-7, is GAGVSQSPRYKVAKRGQDVALRCDPISGHVSLFWYQQALGQGPEFLTYFQNEAQLDKSGLPSDRFFAERPEGSVSTLKIQRTQQEDSAVYLCASSLRDREGEQYFGPGTRLTVT.